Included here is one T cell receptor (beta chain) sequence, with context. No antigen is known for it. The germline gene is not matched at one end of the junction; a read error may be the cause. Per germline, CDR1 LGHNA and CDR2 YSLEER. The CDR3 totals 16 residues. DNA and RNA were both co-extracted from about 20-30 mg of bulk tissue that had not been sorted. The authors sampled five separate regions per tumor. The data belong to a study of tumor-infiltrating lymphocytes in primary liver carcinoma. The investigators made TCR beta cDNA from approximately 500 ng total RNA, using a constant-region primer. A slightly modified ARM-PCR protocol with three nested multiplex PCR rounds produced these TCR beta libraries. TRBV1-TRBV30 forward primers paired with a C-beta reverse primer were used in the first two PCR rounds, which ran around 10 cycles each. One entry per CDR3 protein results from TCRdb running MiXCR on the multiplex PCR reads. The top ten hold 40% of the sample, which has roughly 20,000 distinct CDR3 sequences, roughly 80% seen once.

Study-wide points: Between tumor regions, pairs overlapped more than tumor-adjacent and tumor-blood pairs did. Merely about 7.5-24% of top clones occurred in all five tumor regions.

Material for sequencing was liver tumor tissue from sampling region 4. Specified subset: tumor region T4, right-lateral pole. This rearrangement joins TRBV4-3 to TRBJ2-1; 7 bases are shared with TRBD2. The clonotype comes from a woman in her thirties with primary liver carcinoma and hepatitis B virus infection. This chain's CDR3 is CASGQDWDYAYNEQFF. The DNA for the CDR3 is TGCGCCAGCGGCCAAGATTGGGACTATGCATACAATGAGCAGTTCTTC.